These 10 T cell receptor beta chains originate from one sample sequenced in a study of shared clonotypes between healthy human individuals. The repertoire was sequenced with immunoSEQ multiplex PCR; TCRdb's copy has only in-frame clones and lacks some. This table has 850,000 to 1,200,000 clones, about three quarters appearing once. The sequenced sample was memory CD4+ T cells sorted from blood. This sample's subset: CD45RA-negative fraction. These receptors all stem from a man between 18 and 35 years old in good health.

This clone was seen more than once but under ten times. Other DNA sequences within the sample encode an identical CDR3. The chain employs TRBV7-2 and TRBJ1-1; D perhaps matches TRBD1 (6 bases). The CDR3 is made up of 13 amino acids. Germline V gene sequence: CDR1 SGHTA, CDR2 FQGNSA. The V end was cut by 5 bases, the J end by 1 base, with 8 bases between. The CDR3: CASSLQGNTEAFF. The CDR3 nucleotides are TGTGCCAGCAGCCTACAGGGGAACACTGAAGCTTTCTTT.

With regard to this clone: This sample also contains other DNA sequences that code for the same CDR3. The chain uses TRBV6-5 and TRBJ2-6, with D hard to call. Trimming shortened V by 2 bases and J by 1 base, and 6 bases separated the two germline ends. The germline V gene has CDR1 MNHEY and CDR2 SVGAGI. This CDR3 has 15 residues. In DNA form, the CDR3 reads TGTGCCAGCAGTTACGGCGGTTCTGGGGCCAACGTCCTGACTTTC. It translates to CASSYGGSGANVLTF.

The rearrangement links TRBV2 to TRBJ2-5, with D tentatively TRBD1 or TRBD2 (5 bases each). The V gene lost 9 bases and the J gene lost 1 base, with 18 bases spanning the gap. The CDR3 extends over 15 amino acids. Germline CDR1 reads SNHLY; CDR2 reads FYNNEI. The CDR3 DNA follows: TGTGCCAGTAGGCGTTCGGGGCCCCCCCAAGAGACCCAGTACTTC. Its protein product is CASRRSGPPQETQYF.

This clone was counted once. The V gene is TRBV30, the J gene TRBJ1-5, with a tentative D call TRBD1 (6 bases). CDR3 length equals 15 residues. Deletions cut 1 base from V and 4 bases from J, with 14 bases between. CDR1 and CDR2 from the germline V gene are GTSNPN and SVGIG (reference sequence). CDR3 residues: CAWSAVDRPNQPQHF. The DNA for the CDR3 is TGTGCCTGGAGTGCCGTGGACAGACCGAATCAGCCCCAGCATTTT.

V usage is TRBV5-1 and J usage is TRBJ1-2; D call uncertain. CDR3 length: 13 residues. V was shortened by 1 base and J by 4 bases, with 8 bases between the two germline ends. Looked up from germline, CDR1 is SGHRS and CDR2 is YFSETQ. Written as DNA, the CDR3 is TGCGCCAGCAGCTTGCAAGACGGCTATGGCTACACCTTC. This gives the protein CASSLQDGYGYTF.

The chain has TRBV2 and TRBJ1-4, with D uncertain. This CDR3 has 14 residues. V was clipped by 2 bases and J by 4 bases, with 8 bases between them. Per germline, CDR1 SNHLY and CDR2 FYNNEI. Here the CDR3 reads CASSERGFNEKLFF. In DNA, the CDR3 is TGTGCCAGCAGTGAACGGGGTTTTAATGAAAAACTGTTTTTT. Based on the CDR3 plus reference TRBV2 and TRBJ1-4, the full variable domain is EPEVTQTPSHQVTQMGQEVILRCVPISNHLYFYWYRQILGQKVEFLVSFYNNEISEKSEIFDDQFSVERPDGSNFTLKIRSTKLEDSAMYFCASSERGFNEKLFFGSGTQLSVL.

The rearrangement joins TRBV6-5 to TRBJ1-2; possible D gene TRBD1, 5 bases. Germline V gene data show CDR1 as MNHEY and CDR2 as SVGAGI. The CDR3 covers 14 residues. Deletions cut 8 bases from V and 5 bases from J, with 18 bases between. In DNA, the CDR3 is TGTGCCAGCGGTCGTGAAGGGGTTCGGTATGGCTACACCTTC. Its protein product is CASGREGVRYGYTF.

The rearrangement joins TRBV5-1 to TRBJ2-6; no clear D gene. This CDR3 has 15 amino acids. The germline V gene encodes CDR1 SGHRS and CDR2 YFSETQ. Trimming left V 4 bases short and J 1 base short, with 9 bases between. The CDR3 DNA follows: TGCGCCAGCAGCCTGACCACATCTGGGGCCAACGTCCTGACTTTC. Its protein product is CASSLTTSGANVLTF.

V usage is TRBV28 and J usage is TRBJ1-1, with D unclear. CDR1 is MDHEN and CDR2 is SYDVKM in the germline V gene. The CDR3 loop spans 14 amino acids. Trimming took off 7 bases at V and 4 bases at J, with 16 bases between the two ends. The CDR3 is CASTFSWDSTEAFF. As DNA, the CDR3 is TGTGCCAGCACTTTCAGTTGGGATAGCACTGAAGCTTTCTTT. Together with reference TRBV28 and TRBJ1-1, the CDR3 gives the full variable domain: DVKVTQSSRYLVKRTGEKVFLECVQDMDHENMFWYRQDPGLGLRLIYFSYDVKMKEKGDIPEGYSVSREKKERFSLILESASTNQTSMYLCASTFSWDSTEAFFGQGTRLTVV.

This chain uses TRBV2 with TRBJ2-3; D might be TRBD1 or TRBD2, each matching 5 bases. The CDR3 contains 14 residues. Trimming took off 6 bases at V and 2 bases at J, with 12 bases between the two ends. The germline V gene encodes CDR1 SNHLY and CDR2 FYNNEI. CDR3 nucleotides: TGTGCCAGCAGACAGGACTTAAACACAGATACGCAGTATTTT. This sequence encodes CASRQDLNTDTQYF.